The clone carrying this T cell receptor beta chain came up a few times. Antigen specificity is unknown. These data are taken from a study of identical twins. Study conclusions and caveats: Excess low generation probability was seen in twin-shared out-of-frame alpha sequences.

The donor group consisted entirely of healthy Caucasians. This CDR3 spans 16 amino acids. Trimming removed 6 bases from V and 0 bases from J, with 15 bases in between. The V gene's germline CDR1 is MNHEY and CDR2 SMNVEV (reference sequence). TCRdb itself ran the 5' RACE reads through MiXCR, one entry per CDR3 protein. The sample lists fewer than 250,000 distinct CDR3 sequences, roughly 9.4% occurring once. Sequenced material: memory (CD45RO+) T cells sorted from blood. This TCR was sampled from a woman under 30 in good health. The V gene is TRBV27, the J gene TRBJ2-1; tentative D call: TRBD2 (6 bases). CDR3 protein: CASRGGILASYNEQFF. The CDR3 nucleotides are TGTGCCAGCAGAGGAGGGATACTCGCCTCCTACAATGAGCAGTTCTTC.